The rows below give T cell receptor beta chains drawn from one sample of a study of shared clonotypes between healthy human individuals. Data came from immunoSEQ multiplex PCR; TCRdb stores just in-frame clones and leaves some out. The sample holds roughly 1.5 million clones, approximately 98% seen once. Sequenced: naive CD4+ T cells sorted from blood. These receptors all stem from a young man in good health. Each CDR3 is given with its conserved first and last residue. The order of the fields is V gene, J gene, D gene, clone size, CDR3 DNA, CDR3 protein. A D gene is named only where the DNA matches it firmly. The size entry is marked missing in some rows and otherwise reads once, few, many or a size class.

>TRBV5-1|TRBJ2-1|-|-
TGCGCCAGCAGCATAGGGACTGCCGATGAGCAGTTCTTC
CASSIGTADEQFF
>TRBV18|TRBJ2-7|TRBD2|-
TGTGCCAGCTCACCCCAGGGACTAGCGGGAGCCGAGCAGTACTTC
CASSPQGLAGAEQYF
>TRBV4-1|TRBJ2-5|-|-
TGCGCCAGCAGCCGGCTCCAGGTGGAAGAGACCCAGTACTTC
CASSRLQVEETQYF
>TRBV28|TRBJ2-2|-|-
TGTGCCAGCAGTCCTGACACCGGGGAGCTGTTTTTT
CASSPDTGELFF
>TRBV18|TRBJ2-4|-|-
TGTGCCAGCATGTACAGGGAAGCCAAAAACATTCAGTACTTC
CASMYREAKNIQYF
>TRBV5-1|TRBJ2-5|-|few
TGCGCCAGCAGCTTGGACAGAGAGACCCAGTACTTC
CASSLDRETQYF
>TRBV20-1|TRBJ2-5|-|-
TGCAGTGCCCCCCCCGGAGAGACCCAGTACTTC
CSAPPGETQYF
>TRBV25-1|TRBJ1-2|-|-
TGTGCCAGCAGTGAATCAACGGGACGGGGGAGGTATGGCTACACCTTC
CASSESTGRGRYGYTF
>TRBV7-8|TRBJ2-3|-|-
TGTGCCAGCAGCCCCCGTATAGTGAGCCTAAGCACAGATACGCAGTATTTT
CASSPRIVSLSTDTQYF
>TRBV19|TRBJ2-3|-|-
TGTGCCAGTAGCCAGCTGTCGTGGGGGCGGGAGTCCAATACGCAGTATTTT
CASSQLSWGRESNTQYF
>TRBV5-1|TRBJ2-3|-|-
TGCGCCAGCAGCTTGTGGGGGAGCCCCGATACGCAGTATTTT
CASSLWGSPDTQYF
>TRBV29-1|TRBJ1-1|-|-
TGCAGCGCCGGGTGGGCGGAAGAAGCTTTCTTT
CSAGWAEEAFF